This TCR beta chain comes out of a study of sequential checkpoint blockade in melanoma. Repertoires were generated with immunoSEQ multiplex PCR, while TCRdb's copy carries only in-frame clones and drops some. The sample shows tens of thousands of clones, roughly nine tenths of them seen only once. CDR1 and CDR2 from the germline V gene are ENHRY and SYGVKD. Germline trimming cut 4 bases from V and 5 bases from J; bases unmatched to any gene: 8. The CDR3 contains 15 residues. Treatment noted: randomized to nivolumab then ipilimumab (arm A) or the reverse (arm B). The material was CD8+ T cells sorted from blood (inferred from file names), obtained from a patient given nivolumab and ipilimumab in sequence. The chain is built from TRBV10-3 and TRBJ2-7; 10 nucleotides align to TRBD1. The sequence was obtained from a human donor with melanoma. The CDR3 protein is CAISGFRDRGNEQYF. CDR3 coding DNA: TGTGCCATCAGTGGCTTCCGGGACAGGGGCAACGAGCAGTACTTC.